This section outlines one T cell receptor (beta chain) sequence together with its context. The antigen is unknown. CDR3 size: 16 residues. Germline CDR1 SGHTA, CDR2 FQGNSA. This record belongs to a study of T cells expressing NK-cell markers. Study-level information: All TCR beta repertoires analysed originated from sorted CD3+CD56+NKG2C+, CD3+CD56+NKG2C- and CD3+CD56-NKG2C+ T cells. Just one sequenced donor of eight was HCMV-seronegative, while seven were seropositive.

TCRdb reprocessed the 5' RACE reads and keeps a single row for each CDR3 protein, giving no DNA. The table for this sample gives 300,000 to 450,000 distinct CDR3 sequences. General study findings and limits: Dominant NKG2C+ clonotypes made up about 1.0-7.0% of CD8+ T cells in a handful of donors. Four of the donors also had these clonotypes leading their CD3+CD56-NKG2C+ fraction.

This clonotype was sampled from a man aged 18-70 years in good health. J is TRBJ2-2 and V is TRBV7-2. Sequencing was performed on blood T cells: a sorted CD56 or NKG2C T cell subset, CD4+ or CD8+ T cells, or bulk PBMC T cells (not recorded which). The CDR3 region is CASSLKITLNTGELFF. Combining the CDR3 with reference TRBV7-2 and TRBJ2-2 gives the whole variable domain GAGVSQSPSNKVTEKGKDVELRCDPISGHTALYWYRQSLGQGLEFLIYFQGNSAPDKSGLPSDRFSAERTGGSVSTLTIQRTQQEDSAVYLCASSLKITLNTGELFFGEGSRLTVL.